This T cell receptor beta chain was obtained from a study of T cells after yellow fever vaccination. Overall study: Preparation of the low-cell-number fractions used SMART-Seq v4 Ultra Low Input.

The CDR3 has 15 amino acids. Between the trimmed V and J ends, which lost 2 bases and 4 bases, there was a span of 12 bases. Via MiXCR, TCRdb re-called the 5' RACE reads, giving one row per CDR3 protein. The table records 350,000 to 450,000 distinct CDR3 sequences, under 7.5% of them present only once. The V and J genes are TRBV12-3 or TRBV12-4 and TRBJ1-3; perhaps TRBD1 as D (5 bases). Sequencing used PBMCs, obtained 5 days after the yellow fever booster vaccination. The TCR was taken from a man in his thirties or forties who received the YFV17D yellow fever vaccine. The CDR3 DNA follows: TGTGCCAGCAGTTTAATGGAGGGGCGAGGAAACACCATATATTTT. Encoded protein: CASSLMEGRGNTIYF.